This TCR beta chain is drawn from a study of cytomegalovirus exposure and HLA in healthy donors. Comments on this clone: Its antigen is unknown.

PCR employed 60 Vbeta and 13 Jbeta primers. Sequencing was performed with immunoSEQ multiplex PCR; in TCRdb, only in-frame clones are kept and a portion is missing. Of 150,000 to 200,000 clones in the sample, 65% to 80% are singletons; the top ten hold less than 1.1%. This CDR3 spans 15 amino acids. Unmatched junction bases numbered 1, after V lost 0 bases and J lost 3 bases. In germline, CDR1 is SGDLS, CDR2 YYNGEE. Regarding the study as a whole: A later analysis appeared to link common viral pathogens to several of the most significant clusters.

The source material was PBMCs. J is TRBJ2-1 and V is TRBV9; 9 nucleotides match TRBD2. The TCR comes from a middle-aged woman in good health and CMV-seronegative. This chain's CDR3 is CASSVGGGGYNEQFF. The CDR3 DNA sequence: TGTGCCAGCAGCGTAGGCGGGGGGGGCTACAATGAGCAGTTCTTC.